The source of this T cell receptor beta chain is a study of cytomegalovirus exposure and HLA in healthy donors (dated by TCRdb to the late 2010s). For the study in its entirety: In an earlier analysis of under 600 of the donors, around 300 Gb of sequence data and roughly 100 million unique TCR beta sequences from roughly 180 million T cells were reported. All discovery cohort repertoires had been generated using a single sequencing platform. Of the 300 to 450 genotyped donors, roughly 76% were placed in the genetic ancestry cluster associated with self-reported Caucasian donors. HLA typing included class I and class II loci at four-digit resolution. Roughly five DR-DQ haplotypes were handled as single units for association and clustering, since linkage in the cohort was strong. Genome-wide SNP genotypes for about 55% of the roughly 670 donors were used in a later genetic analysis, which treated that subset as a discovery cohort. A separate validation cohort of about 110 different subjects was used in addition to the roughly 640-subject first cohort. Across under 500 genotyped donors of the cohort, an average of approximately 240,000 unique TCR beta nucleotide sequences per donor were sequenced, and 15% to 20% of those sequences were non-productive. The study aimed to test whether signatures of past pathogen exposure could be identified by cataloging public T cell receptors. Rather than drawing on any new phenotypic data, the later analysis identified candidate immune exposures from TCR beta sequences and the way those sequences occurred across donors. To decide whether each TCR beta V gene segment behaved as functional or pseudogenic, an earlier analysis of approximately 600 of the donors relied on high-throughput TCR beta sequencing. In a later analysis, previously published TCR beta repertoires from more than 500 donors were re-analyzed and high-resolution HLA genotyping was added so that TCR occurrence patterns could be studied. High-throughput TCR immunosequencing, statistical association of individual TCRs with disease status, and machine learning were combined to predict cytomegalovirus infection status. Using immunosequencing, the study profiled T cell repertoires from around 680 subjects and related those repertoires to cytomegalovirus serostatus. An early release covering 500 to 750 HLA-typed donors comprised about 300 gigabases of sequencing data and 65 million to 100 million unique TCR sequences. Donor age, sex, ethnicity and CMV serostatus were compiled alongside the repertoire data. Typing coverage differed by locus: A, B, C, DRB1 and DQB1 were typed in about 620-640 donors, DQA1 in 522, DPA1 in 600 to 610, and DPB1 in approximately 450.

According to the germline V gene, CDR1 reads SGDLS and CDR2 reads YYNGEE. The junction shows trimming of 1 base on V and 0 bases on J, and the gene matches do not reach 8 bases of it. The CDR3 numbers 19 residues from cysteine through phenylalanine. Left in the record is the CDR3 DNA by itself, 57 bases read in frame from the first base. Library preparation employed the immunoSEQ multiplex PCR assay. For the multiplex PCR, a mixture combining 60 forward primers for TCR Vbeta segments and 13 reverse primers for TCR Jbeta segments was used. The CDR3 region of rearranged TCR beta genes was amplified from genomic DNA by a multiplex PCR assay. Amplified TCR beta libraries were sequenced as 87-base-pair reads on the Illumina HiSeq System. In the authors' own workflow: In a later analysis, around 80 million unique TCR beta chains were counted across the 650 to 750 repertoires, and roughly 11 million of these chains were shared by at least two donors. Raw reads were error-corrected and collapsed into unique sequences with a nearest-neighbor algorithm that merged closely related sequences to remove PCR and sequencing errors. CDR3 sequences were aligned to IMGT reference sequences to assign V, D and J gene segments. For a sequence to be retained, a match of at least six nucleotides to both a V gene segment and a J gene segment was required. A rearrangement counted as productive if the CDR3 had no stop codons and remained in frame with V and J, and every other rearrangement counted as non-productive. CDR3 was defined according to IMGT convention as the region running from the second conserved V-encoded cysteine to the conserved J-encoded phenylalanine. Sequences without an unambiguous match to a single V gene segment were excluded from the earlier analysis of 450 to 650 of the donors. In an earlier analysis of about 590 of the donors, a V segment was called functional when productive rearrangements were above 56.7%, and segregating when the standard deviation between donors exceeded 5%. A statistical classification framework was developed to diagnose cytomegalovirus status using the catalog of TCR beta chain sequences. In a later analysis, V and J genes were assigned by comparing TCR nucleotide sequences against IMGT/GENE-DB human TR gene sequences. The TCRdist pipeline was used in a later analysis to assign CDR3 sequences and most-parsimonious VDJ recombination scenarios. In a later analysis, each TCR beta chain was defined by its CDR3 amino acid sequence together with its V-gene family, and reads without a unique V-gene family were excluded. In a later analysis, 450 to 600 highly shared, low-generation-probability nucleotide sequences were removed to address suspected cross-contamination and a sequencing artifact. A later analysis calculated a clonal expansion index for each public chain from normalized within-repertoire ranks of inferred template counts. In a later analysis, generation probabilities were computed using a VDJ recombination model fitted to out-of-frame rearrangements, and the results were checked against IGoR. Hypergeometric tests were used in a later analysis to score TCR-TCR, TCR-HLA and TCR-CMV co-occurrence, with a repertoire-size bias correction applied to the TCR pairs. To estimate false discovery rates, a later analysis permuted the HLA or CMV assignments 20 times. A later analysis grouped co-occurring TCRs with DBSCAN, adding TCRdist sequence similarity when clustering within HLA-allele-positive subsets. Repertoires with fewer than 30,000 or more than 120,000 public chains were left out of co-occurrence clustering, as were a few repertoires with anomalous nucleotide sharing. In its TCRdb copy, this immuneACCESS table keeps in-frame sequences only and misses some clones. Where compared with another copy, unresolved V genes explain less than half of these, and the others have no known cause. V, J and clone size were drawn from that table, and D and trimming were deduced from the DNA. For this sample the table gives some 98,000 clones, of which approximately 9% were detected only once. Approximately 5.1% of the sample comes from the top ten.

The cohort consisted of 666 healthy bone marrow donors. At the time of sampling, every cohort member was nominally healthy, though immune exposures that went unrecorded were likely present. The donor tested CMV seropositive and was one of the 289 seropositive cohort members. A peripheral blood sample was collected from each donor, and TCR beta sequencing was performed on peripheral blood mononuclear cells. Genomic DNA extraction from the blood cell samples was performed with the Qiagen DNeasy Blood Extraction Kit. Note on this clone: Its antigen is unknown. Nothing much larger sits one base from this clone, and base qualities are not available.

General study outcomes and caveats: According to the authors, the approach could potentially be generalized to other disease states and immunological phenotypes. In a later analysis, HLA-associated TCR beta chains were found to be more clonally expanded and to have lower generation probabilities than equally common non-associated chains. A further reported finding was that TCR beta sequences accurately predicted the HLA-A and HLA-B alleles for most subjects in the first cohort. In vitro tests confirmed that a few of the cytomegalovirus-associated TCR beta chains recognize cytomegalovirus antigens. An earlier analysis of several hundred of the donors showed that most TCR beta V segments appeared in productive rearrangements either about 87% or about 30% of the time, which broadly matched IMGT annotations. Compared with the roughly 700-donor mean, donors in an Asian-associated ancestry cluster had fewer N-insertions in productive TCRs, according to a later genetic analysis. This cohort had only TCR beta chains sequenced, and the lack of alpha or paired-chain data limited which features could be detected. Most TCR sequences were seen in very few donors, while some public TCRs were found in many individuals. The study listed 164 TCR beta chains as associated with cytomegalovirus. Linkage disequilibrium might explain the correlated functional status among segregating V segments, but an unknown experimental factor could not be ruled out. When HLA alleles, especially DR and DQ, strongly co-occurred, attributing TCR associations to individual alleles was difficult. The sequencing pipeline was judged likely to have produced a cluster of highly shared sequence variants as a technical artifact. Because the 87-base-pair reads could not distinguish some IMGT-functional V segments, including TRBV6-2 and TRBV6-3, those segments were excluded. Because counts were too low, some 16 rarely observed V segments, including chromosome 9 orphons, were excluded from the earlier analysis of roughly 580 of the donors. A later analysis found that TCR association rates varied across HLA loci, with DRB1 alleles showing the most associated TCRs and HLA-C alleles the fewest. Several of the top co-occurrence clusters appeared to be linked to parvovirus B19, influenza, CMV and Epstein-Barr virus, according to a later analysis. Because some donors lacked HLA typing at each locus, the association tests relied only on the typed subset. Sequencing depth was assumed to be roughly uniform across donors in the presence/absence analyses, though that assumption may not hold. Cytomegalovirus status was reported to be diagnosed by the classifier with high specificity and sensitivity in both the original and validation cohorts. A later analysis found that most CMV-associated TCR beta chains appeared HLA-restricted, with HLA associations seemingly driven largely by CMV exposure. Immune exposure information for the cohort was limited to CMV serostatus. A later genetic analysis associated a missense DCLRE1C variant with V-gene and J-gene trimming of TCR beta chains, and an independent cohort replicated the association. A later analysis associated around 16,000 TCR beta sequences with specific HLA alleles at a false discovery rate of 0.05.

This clonotype was obtained from a man in his fifties or sixties in good health and CMV-seropositive. Rearrangement joined TRBV9 to TRBJ2-2, with TRBD2 matching 11 junction bases. Sequencing was performed on PBMCs. The CDR3: CASSVLGTSGTPNTGELFF. The bases read TGTGCCAGCAGCGTACTCGGGACTAGCGGAACCCCGAACACCGGGGAGCTGTTTTTT. Here the CDR3 is joined to the reference TRBV9 and TRBJ2-2 genes, and the full variable domain is: DSGVTQTPKHLITATGQRVTLRCSPRSGDLSVYWYQQSLDQGLQFLIQYYNGEERAKGNILERFSAQQFPDLHSELNLSSLELGDSALYFCASSVLGTSGTPNTGELFFGEGSRLTVL.